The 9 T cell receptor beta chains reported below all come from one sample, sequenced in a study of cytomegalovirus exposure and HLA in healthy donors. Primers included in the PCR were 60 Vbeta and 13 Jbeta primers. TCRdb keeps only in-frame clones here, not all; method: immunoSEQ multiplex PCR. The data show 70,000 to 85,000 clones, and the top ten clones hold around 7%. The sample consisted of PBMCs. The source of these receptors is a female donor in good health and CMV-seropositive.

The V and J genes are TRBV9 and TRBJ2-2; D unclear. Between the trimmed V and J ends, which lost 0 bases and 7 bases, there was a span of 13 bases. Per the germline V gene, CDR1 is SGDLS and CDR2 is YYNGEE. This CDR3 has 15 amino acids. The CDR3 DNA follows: TGTGCCAGCAGCGTAGGAACGGCTTCGGGCGGGGAGCTGTTTTTT. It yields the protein CASSVGTASGGELFF.

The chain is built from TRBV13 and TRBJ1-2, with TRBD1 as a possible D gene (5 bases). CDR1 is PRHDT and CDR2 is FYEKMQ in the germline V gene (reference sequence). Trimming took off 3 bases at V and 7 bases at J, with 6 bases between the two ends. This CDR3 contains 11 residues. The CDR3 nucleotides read TGTGCCAGCAGCTTCACAGGTGGCTACACCTTC. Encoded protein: CASSFTGGYTF.

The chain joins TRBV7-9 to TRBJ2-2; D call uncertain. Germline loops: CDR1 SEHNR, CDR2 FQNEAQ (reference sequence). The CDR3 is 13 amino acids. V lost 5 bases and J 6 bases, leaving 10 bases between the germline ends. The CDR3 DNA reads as TGTGCCAGCAGCCCTAATACGGCCGGGGAGCTGTTTTTT. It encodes CASSPNTAGELFF.

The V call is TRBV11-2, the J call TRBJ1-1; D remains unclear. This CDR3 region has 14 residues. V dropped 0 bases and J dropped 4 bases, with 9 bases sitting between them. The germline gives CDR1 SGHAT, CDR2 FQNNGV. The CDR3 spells CASSLDLRGTEAFF. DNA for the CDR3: TGTGCCAGCAGCTTAGATCTGCGGGGCACTGAAGCTTTCTTT.

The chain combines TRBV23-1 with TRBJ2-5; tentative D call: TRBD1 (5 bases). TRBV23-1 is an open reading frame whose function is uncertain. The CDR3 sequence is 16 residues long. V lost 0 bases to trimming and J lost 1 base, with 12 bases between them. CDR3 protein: CASSQSMKGAQETQYF. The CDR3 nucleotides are TGCGCCAGCAGTCAATCGATGAAAGGGGCCCAAGAGACCCAGTACTTC.

CDR3 loop: CASSRGTGEYTEAFF. Here the CDR3 DNA reads TGTGCCAGTAGTAGGGGGACAGGAGAATACACTGAAGCTTTCTTT. The rearrangement joins TRBV19 to TRBJ1-1, with 8 bases matching TRBD1. The CDR3 runs 15 residues. Germline loops: CDR1 LNHDA, CDR2 SQIVND (reference sequence). J gave up 3 bases and V 4 bases, and 7 bases lay outside the gene matches.

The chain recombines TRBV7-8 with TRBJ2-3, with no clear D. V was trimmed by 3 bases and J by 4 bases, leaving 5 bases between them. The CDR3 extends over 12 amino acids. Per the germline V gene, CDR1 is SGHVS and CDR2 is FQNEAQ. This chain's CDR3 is CASSFSSDTQYF. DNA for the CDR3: TGTGCCAGCAGCTTTAGTTCAGATACGCAGTATTTT.

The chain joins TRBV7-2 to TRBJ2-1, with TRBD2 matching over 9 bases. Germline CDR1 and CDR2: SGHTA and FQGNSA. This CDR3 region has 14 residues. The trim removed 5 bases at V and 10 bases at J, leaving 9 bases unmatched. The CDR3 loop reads CASSRAGGPGEQFF. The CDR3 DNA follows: TGTGCCAGCAGCCGGGCGGGAGGGCCAGGGGAGCAGTTCTTC. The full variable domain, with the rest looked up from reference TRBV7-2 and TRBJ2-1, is GAGVSQSPSNKVTEKGKDVELRCDPISGHTALYWYRQSLGQGLEFLIYFQGNSAPDKSGLPSDRFSAERTGGSVSTLTIQRTQQEDSAVYLCASSRAGGPGEQFFGPGTRLTVL.

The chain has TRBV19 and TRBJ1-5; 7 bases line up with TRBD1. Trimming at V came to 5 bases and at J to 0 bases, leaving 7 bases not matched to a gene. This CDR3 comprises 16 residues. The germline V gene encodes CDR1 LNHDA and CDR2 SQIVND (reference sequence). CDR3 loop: CASSLIPGGSNQPQHF. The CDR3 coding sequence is TGTGCCAGTAGTTTAATCCCAGGGGGTAGCAATCAGCCCCAGCATTTT.